This T cell receptor beta chain comes out of a study of cytomegalovirus exposure and HLA in healthy donors. Whole-study findings and limits: A highly shared variant cluster was judged a likely technical artifact.

In regard to this clone: The antigen is undetermined.

The CDR3 is made up of 15 amino acids. J lost 2 bases, V lost 2 bases, and 2 bases had no gene match. From germline, CDR1 is SGHNT and CDR2 YYREEE (reference sequence). PCR was performed using 60 Vbeta and 13 Jbeta primers. Clones were read by immunoSEQ multiplex PCR, and TCRdb kept only the in-frame ones, dropping some. The sample lists fewer than 95,000 clones; roughly four fifths were seen once. V is TRBV5-4 and J is TRBJ2-1; TRBD2 matches 9 bases. The source of this sequence is a man aged 25 to 40 in good health and CMV-seronegative. Sequencing was done on a sample of PBMCs. The CDR3 DNA is TGTGCCAGCAGCTTTGGCGGGAGGGCCTACAATGAGCAGTTCTTC. The encoded protein is CASSFGGRAYNEQFF.